This entry lists 13 T cell receptor beta chains sequenced from one sample in a study of blood T cells in healthy people across ages. A sample-barcoded 5' primer and a J-beta primer mix were used in a second PCR of roughly 7 to 12 cycles. TCRdb re-analysed the 5' RACE reads in MiXCR, keeping a single row per CDR3 protein. Of 700,000 to 900,000 distinct CDR3 sequences detected, roughly 53% appear once; the ten largest clones hold about two fifths. The source material was blood. The receptors were gathered from a man aged 80 or over in good health.

This sequence joins TRBV20-1 and TRBJ2-5; D not certain. Looked up from germline, CDR1 is DFQATT and CDR2 is SNEGSKA (reference sequence). The V and J ends lost 1 base and 4 bases respectively, with 10 bases between them. This CDR3 region has 13 residues. In nucleotides, the CDR3 is TGCAGTGCTAGAGGGCTAGTAGCAGAGACCCAGTACTTC. Encoded protein: CSARGLVAETQYF.

The chain links TRBV2 to TRBJ2-7; TRBD2 might be the D (5 bases). From germline, CDR1 is SNHLY and CDR2 FYNNEI. V was trimmed by 11 bases and J by 2 bases, leaving 13 bases between them. This CDR3 is 12 amino acids long. The CDR3 DNA sequence: TGTGCCCACGGGGTCCTCCCCTACGAGCAGTACTTC. Translating it yields CAHGVLPYEQYF.

This clonotype was found once. The chain is built from TRBV28 and TRBJ2-1; tentative D call: TRBD2 (6 bases). V lost 1 base to trimming and J lost 7 bases, with 20 bases between them. The CDR3 runs 17 residues. The germline gives CDR1 MDHEN, CDR2 SYDVKM. The CDR3 loop reads CASSLSEVRTGENEQFF. CDR3 sequence (DNA): TGTGCCAGCAGTTTATCTGAGGTTAGGACGGGAGAAAATGAGCAGTTCTTC.

This chain uses TRBV6-4 with TRBJ2-3, with D hard to call. This CDR3 contains 16 residues. Germline V gene data show CDR1 as MRHNA and CDR2 as SNTAGT. V was pared by 2 bases and J by 1 base, with 13 bases between. The CDR3 DNA reads as TGTGCCAGCAGTGACGGATCGGGTCCGGGCACAGATACGCAGTATTTT. The encoded protein is CASSDGSGPGTDTQYF.

This clonotype was detected once. The rearrangement links TRBV18 to TRBJ1-2; D not resolved. The CDR3 sequence is 14 residues long. Trimming removed 2 bases at V and 5 bases at J, with 12 bases between. From germline, CDR1 is KGHSH and CDR2 LQKENI. The CDR3 reads CASSPYSDHYGYTF. CDR3 coding DNA: TGTGCCAGCTCACCATACAGCGATCATTATGGCTACACCTTC.

Only a few counts were recorded for this clonotype. The chain joins TRBV12-3 or TRBV12-4 to TRBJ1-1, with no clear D. V was shortened by 6 bases and J by 1 base, with 9 bases between the two germline ends. The CDR3 contains 13 residues. The CDR3 here is CASSSRQNTEAFF. CDR3 DNA: TGTGCCAGCAGCTCGAGACAGAACACTGAAGCTTTCTTT.

The chain uses TRBV6-2 or TRBV6-3 and TRBJ2-5, with a possible D match to TRBD2 (6 bases). The J call may be wrong; the DNA end is better matched by TRBJ2-7. The CDR3 runs 15 residues. Germline V gene sequence: CDR1 MNHEY, CDR2 SVGEGT. Written as DNA, the CDR3 is TGTGCCAGCAGACCCGGGACTCTCGGGACCTACGAGCAGTACTTC. Encoded protein: CASRPGTLGTYEQYF.

The chain links TRBV27 to TRBJ1-4; D perhaps matches TRBD1 (5 bases). The CDR3 totals 15 residues. The germline V gene has CDR1 MNHEY and CDR2 SMNVEV (reference sequence). With 6 bases removed from V and 1 base from J, the gap between germline ends came to 12 bases. The DNA of the CDR3 is TGTGCCAGCAGAGCCTTGAGGGGAACTAATGAAAAACTGTTTTTT. Translated: CASRALRGTNEKLFF.

This sequence joins TRBV13 and TRBJ2-1; 13 nucleotides agree with TRBD2. This CDR3 region has 15 residues. Germline CDR1 PRHDT, CDR2 FYEKMQ (reference sequence). J lost 6 bases, V lost 5 bases, and 4 bases had no gene match. Here the CDR3 reads CASSATSGRANEQFF. CDR3 nucleotide sequence: TGTGCCAGCAGCGCCACTAGCGGGAGGGCCAATGAGCAGTTCTTC.

The chain recombines TRBV25-1 with TRBJ2-1, with 13 bases identical to TRBD2. The germline gives CDR1 MGHDK, CDR2 SYGVNS. This CDR3 is 15 amino acids long. J gave up 9 bases and V 5 bases, and 7 bases lay outside the gene matches. The CDR3 bases are TGTGCCAGCAGTCTATCCGGACTAGCGGGAGTTGAGCAGTTCTTC. Its protein product is CASSLSGLAGVEQFF. Combining the CDR3 with reference TRBV25-1 and TRBJ2-1 gives the whole variable domain EADIYQTPRYLVIGTGKKITLECSQTMGHDKMYWYQQDPGMELHLIHYSYGVNSTEKGDLSSESTVSRIRTEHFPLTLESARPSHTSQYLCASSLSGLAGVEQFFGPGTRLTVL.

This clonotype came up a few times. The CDR3 reads CASWREYGDNEQFF. The DNA for the CDR3 is TGTGCCAGCTGGAGGGAGTATGGGGACAATGAGCAGTTCTTC. The V and J genes are TRBV5-5 and TRBJ2-1; weak D call: TRBD2 (6 bases). The CDR3 sequence is 14 residues long. CDR1 SGHKS and CDR2 YYEKEE come from the germline V gene (reference sequence). Trimming left V 7 bases short and J 5 bases short, with 16 bases between.

The sample holds a few counts of this clonotype. This rearrangement joins TRBV29-1 to TRBJ2-3, with 11 bases fitting TRBD2. Germline CDR1 and CDR2: SQVTM and ANQGSEA. V was clipped by 7 bases and J by 14 bases; unmatched bases: 20. There are 15 residues in the CDR3. In nucleotides, the CDR3 is TGCAGCGCTAATCCGTTGGGACTAGCGGACAGATACGCGTATTTT. Translation gives CSANPLGLADRYAYF.

This chain links TRBV10-3 with TRBJ1-1, with 7 bases fitting TRBD1. The CDR3 runs 16 residues. V shed 2 bases and J 2 bases; nucleotides not matched to a gene: 8. Germline CDR1 and CDR2: ENHRY and SYGVKD. CDR3 amino acids: CAISEAKTGINTEAFF. As DNA, the CDR3 is TGTGCCATCAGTGAGGCAAAGACAGGGATCAACACTGAAGCTTTCTTT.